The 3 T cell receptor beta chains below come from one sample, sequenced in a study of T-cell reconstitution after alpha-beta-depleted transplantation in children listed by TCRdb under 2016. Libraries were prepared through PCR. Instrument used: Illumina HiSeq 2500. TCR libraries were prepared with molecular barcoding, using unique molecular identifiers to normalize TCRbeta repertoire quantification. The public reads were quality trimmed at Q25 with fastp and then assembled into clones with MiXCR by TCRdb, keeping productive beta chains. Records with the same CDR3 protein are collapsed into one entry carrying the most frequent genes and DNA. For this sample there are 350,000 to 450,000 distinct CDR3 sequences; around 21% appear just once. The ten largest account for 3.8% of the sample. The specimen was PBMCs from the stem cell graft donor, collected from the stem cell graft. The source of these receptors is a human donor who donated a stem cell graft to a child with acute myeloid leukemia.

The sample holds many counts of this clonotype. The chain links TRBV20-1 to TRBJ2-4; 9 nucleotides align to TRBD1. The CDR3 has 14 amino acids. Trimming at V came to 7 bases and at J to 0 bases, leaving 4 bases not matched to a gene. Germline lookup yields CDR1 DFQATT and CDR2 SNEGSKA (reference sequence). The CDR3 sequence: CSVRTGVAKNIQYF. CDR3 coding DNA: TGCAGTGTCAGGACAGGGGTAGCCAAAAACATTCAGTACTTC.

The rearrangement links TRBV29-1 to TRBJ1-1, with D tentatively TRBD1 (5 bases). This CDR3 spans 14 amino acids. Germline V lookup: CDR1 SQVTM, CDR2 ANQGSEA. Trimming removed 7 bases from V and 2 bases from J, with 17 bases in between. CDR3 DNA: TGCAGCGGCCATCAACAGGAATCTAACACTGAAGCTTTCTTT. Its translation is CSGHQQESNTEAFF.

The chain carries TRBV12-3 or TRBV12-4 and TRBJ2-2; no definite D call. Deletions cut 2 bases from V and 3 bases from J, with 13 bases between. This CDR3 has 16 amino acids. The CDR3 DNA is TGTGCCAGCAGTTTAAGTGCGGAAGCCTACACCGGGGAGCTGTTTTTT. It codes for CASSLSAEAYTGELFF.